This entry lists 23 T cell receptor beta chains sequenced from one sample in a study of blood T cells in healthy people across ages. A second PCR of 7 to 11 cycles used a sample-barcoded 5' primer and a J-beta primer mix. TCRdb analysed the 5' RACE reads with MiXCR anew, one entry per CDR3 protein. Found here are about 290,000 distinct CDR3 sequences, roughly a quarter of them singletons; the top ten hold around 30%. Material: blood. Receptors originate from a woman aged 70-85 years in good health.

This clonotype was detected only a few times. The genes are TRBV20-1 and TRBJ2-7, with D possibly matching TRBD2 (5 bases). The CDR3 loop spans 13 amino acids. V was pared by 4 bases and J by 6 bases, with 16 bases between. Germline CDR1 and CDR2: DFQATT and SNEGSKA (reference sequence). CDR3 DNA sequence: TGCAGTGCTAAAGATCTTCGGGGTGCCGAGCAGTACTTC. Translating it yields CSAKDLRGAEQYF.

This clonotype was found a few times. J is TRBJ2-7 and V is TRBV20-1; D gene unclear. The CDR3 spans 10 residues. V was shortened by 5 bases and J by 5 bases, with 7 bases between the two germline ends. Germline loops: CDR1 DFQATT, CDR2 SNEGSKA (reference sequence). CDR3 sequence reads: CSARQDEQYF. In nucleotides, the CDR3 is TGCAGTGCTCGGCAGGACGAGCAGTACTTC.

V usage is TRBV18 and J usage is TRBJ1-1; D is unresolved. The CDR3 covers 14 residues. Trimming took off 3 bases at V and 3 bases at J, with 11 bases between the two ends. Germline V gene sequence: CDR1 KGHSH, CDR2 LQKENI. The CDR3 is CASSPRPGYTEAFF. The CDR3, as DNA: TGTGCCAGCTCACCGAGACCGGGTTACACTGAAGCTTTCTTT.

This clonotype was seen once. This chain's CDR3 is CSVEGTASYEQYF. DNA of the CDR3: TGCAGCGTTGAAGGGACGGCTTCCTACGAGCAGTACTTC. The chain uses TRBV29-1 and TRBJ2-7; D is ambiguous. Deletions cut 1 base from V and 1 base from J, with 8 bases between. Looked up from germline, CDR1 is SQVTM and CDR2 is ANQGSEA. The CDR3 totals 13 residues.

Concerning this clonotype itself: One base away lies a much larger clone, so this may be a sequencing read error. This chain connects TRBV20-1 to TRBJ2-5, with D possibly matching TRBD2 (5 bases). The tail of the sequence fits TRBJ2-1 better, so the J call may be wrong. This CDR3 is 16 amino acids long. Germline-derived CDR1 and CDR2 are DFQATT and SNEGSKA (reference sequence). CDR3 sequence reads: CSARDGGGPGSNEQFF. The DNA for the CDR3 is TGCAGTGCTAGAGATGGCGGAGGCCCTGGAAGCAATGAGCAGTTCTTC.

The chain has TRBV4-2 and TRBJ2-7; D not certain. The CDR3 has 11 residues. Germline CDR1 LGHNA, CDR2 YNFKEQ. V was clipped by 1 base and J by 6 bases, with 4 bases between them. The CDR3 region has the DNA TGTGCCAGCAGCCAAGGGTTCGAGCAGTACTTC. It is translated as CASSQGFEQYF.

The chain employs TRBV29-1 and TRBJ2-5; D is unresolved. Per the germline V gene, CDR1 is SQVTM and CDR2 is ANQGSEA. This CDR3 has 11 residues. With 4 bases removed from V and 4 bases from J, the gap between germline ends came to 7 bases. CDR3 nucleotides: TGCAGCGTTGTAAGGACAGAGACCCAGTACTTC. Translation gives CSVVRTETQYF.

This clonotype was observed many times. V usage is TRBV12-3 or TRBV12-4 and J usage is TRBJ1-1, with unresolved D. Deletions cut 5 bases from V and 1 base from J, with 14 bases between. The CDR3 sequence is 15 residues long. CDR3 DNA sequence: TGTGCCAGCAGTGGGTATTACGTCAAGAACACTGAAGCTTTCTTT. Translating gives CASSGYYVKNTEAFF.

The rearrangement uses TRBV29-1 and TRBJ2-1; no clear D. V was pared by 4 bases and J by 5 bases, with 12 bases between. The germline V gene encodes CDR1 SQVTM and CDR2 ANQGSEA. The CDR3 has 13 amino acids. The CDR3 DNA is TGCAGCGTTGGGCCCGACCTTCACAATGAGCAGTTCTTC. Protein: CSVGPDLHNEQFF.

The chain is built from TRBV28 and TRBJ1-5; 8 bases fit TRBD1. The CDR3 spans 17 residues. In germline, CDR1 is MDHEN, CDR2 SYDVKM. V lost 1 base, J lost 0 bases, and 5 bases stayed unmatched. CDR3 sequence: CASSLSTGGNSNQPQHF. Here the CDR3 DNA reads TGTGCCAGCAGTTTATCAACAGGGGGGAATAGCAATCAGCCCCAGCATTTT.

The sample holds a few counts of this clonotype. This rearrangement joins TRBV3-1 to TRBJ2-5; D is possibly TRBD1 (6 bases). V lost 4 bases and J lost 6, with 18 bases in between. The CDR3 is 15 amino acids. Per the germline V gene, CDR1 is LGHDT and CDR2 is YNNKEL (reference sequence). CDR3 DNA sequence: TGTGCCAGCAGCCGGAACCCCGAGGGGGTTCAGACCCAGTACTTC. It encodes CASSRNPEGVQTQYF.

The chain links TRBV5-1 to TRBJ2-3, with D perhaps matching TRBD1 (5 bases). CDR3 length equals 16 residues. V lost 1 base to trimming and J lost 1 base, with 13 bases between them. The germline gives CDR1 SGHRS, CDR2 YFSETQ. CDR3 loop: CASSLPQGVGTDTQYF. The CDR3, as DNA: TGCGCCAGCAGCTTGCCGCAGGGCGTTGGCACAGATACGCAGTATTTT.

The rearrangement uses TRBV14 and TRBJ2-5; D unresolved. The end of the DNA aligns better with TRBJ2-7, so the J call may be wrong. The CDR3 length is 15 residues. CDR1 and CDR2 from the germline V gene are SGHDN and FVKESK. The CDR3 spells CASSQEGKELNEQYF. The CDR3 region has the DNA TGTGCCAGCAGCCAAGAGGGGAAGGAGTTGAACGAGCAGTACTTC.

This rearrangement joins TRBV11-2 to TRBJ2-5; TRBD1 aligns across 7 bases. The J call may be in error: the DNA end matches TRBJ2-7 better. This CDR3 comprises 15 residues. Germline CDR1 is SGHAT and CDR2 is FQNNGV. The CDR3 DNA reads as TGTGCCAGCAGCTTAGTAGGGACAGACCCCTACGAGCAGTACTTC. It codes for CASSLVGTDPYEQYF.

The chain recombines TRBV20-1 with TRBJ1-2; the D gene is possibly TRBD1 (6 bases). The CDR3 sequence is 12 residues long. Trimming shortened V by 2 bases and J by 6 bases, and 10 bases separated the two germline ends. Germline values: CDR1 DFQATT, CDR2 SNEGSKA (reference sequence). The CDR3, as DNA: TGCAGTGCTAGATTAGGGGGTCATGGCTACACCTTC. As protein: CSARLGGHGYTF.

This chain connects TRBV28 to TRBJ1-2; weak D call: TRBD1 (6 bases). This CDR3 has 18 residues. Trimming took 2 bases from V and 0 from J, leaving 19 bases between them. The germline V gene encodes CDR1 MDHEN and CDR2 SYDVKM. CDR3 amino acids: CASSLNPSPTGPNYGYTF. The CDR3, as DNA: TGTGCCAGCAGTTTAAACCCCTCTCCTACAGGGCCTAACTATGGCTACACCTTC.

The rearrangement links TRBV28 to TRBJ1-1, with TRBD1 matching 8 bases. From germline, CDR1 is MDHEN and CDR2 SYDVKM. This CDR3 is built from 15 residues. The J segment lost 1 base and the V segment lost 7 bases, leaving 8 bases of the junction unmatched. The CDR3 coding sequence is TGTGCCAGCAATAGGCTCACAGGGGGGAACACTGAAGCTTTCTTT. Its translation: CASNRLTGGNTEAFF.

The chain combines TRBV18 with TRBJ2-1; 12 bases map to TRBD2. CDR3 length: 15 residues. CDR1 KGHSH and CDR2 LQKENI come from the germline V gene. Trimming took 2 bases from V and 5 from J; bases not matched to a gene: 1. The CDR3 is CASSPTSGRNNEQFF. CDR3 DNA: TGTGCCAGCTCACCAACTAGCGGGAGGAACAATGAGCAGTTCTTC.

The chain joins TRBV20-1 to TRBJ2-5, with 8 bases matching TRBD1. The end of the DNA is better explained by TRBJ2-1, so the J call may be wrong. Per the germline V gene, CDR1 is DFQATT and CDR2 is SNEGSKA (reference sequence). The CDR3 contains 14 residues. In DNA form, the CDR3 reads TGCAGTGCTAGATGGGGGACAGGATACGATAAGCAGTTCTTC. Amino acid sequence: CSARWGTGYDKQFF.

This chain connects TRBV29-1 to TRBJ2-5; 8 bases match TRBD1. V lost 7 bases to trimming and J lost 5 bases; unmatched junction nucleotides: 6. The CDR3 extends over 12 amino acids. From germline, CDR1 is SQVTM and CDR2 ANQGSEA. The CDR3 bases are TGCAGCGCCAGGACAGGGCTCGAGACCCAGTACTTC. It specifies CSARTGLETQYF. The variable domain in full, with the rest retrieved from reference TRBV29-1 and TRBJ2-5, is SAVISQKPSRDICQRGTSLTIQCQVDSQVTMMFWYRQQPGQSLTLIATANQGSEATYESGFVIDKFPISRPNLTFSTLTVSNMSPEDSSIYLCSARTGLETQYFGPGTRLLVL.

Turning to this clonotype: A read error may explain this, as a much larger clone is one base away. The CDR3 sequence is CASTLGQVNTGGLFF. As DNA, the CDR3 is TGTGCCAGCACCCTGGGACAGGTGAACACCGGGGGGCTGTTTTTT. The chain recombines TRBV9 with TRBJ2-2; 8 bases map to TRBD1. Germline V gives CDR1 SGDLS, CDR2 YYNGEE. The CDR3 spans 15 residues. The variable domain in full, with the rest retrieved from reference TRBV9 and TRBJ2-2, is DSGVTQTPKHLITATGQRVTLRCSPRSGDLSVYWYQQSLDQGLQFLIQYYNGEERAKGNILERFSAQQFPDLHSELNLSSLELGDSALYFCASTLGQVNTGGLFFGEGSRLTVL.

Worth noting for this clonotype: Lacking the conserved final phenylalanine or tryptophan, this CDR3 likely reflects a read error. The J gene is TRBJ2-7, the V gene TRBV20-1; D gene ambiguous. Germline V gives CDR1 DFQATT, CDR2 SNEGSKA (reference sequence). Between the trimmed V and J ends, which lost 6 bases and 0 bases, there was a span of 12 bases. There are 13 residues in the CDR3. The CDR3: CSALNPSSYEQYL. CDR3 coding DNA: TGCAGTGCCCTTAATCCTAGCTCCTACGAGCAGTACCTC.

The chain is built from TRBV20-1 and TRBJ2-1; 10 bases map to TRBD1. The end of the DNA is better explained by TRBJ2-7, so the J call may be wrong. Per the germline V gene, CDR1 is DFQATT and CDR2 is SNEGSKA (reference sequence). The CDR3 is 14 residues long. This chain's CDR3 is CSANGQGGSYEQYF. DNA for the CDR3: TGCAGTGCTAACGGACAGGGGGGGTCCTACGAGCAGTACTTC.